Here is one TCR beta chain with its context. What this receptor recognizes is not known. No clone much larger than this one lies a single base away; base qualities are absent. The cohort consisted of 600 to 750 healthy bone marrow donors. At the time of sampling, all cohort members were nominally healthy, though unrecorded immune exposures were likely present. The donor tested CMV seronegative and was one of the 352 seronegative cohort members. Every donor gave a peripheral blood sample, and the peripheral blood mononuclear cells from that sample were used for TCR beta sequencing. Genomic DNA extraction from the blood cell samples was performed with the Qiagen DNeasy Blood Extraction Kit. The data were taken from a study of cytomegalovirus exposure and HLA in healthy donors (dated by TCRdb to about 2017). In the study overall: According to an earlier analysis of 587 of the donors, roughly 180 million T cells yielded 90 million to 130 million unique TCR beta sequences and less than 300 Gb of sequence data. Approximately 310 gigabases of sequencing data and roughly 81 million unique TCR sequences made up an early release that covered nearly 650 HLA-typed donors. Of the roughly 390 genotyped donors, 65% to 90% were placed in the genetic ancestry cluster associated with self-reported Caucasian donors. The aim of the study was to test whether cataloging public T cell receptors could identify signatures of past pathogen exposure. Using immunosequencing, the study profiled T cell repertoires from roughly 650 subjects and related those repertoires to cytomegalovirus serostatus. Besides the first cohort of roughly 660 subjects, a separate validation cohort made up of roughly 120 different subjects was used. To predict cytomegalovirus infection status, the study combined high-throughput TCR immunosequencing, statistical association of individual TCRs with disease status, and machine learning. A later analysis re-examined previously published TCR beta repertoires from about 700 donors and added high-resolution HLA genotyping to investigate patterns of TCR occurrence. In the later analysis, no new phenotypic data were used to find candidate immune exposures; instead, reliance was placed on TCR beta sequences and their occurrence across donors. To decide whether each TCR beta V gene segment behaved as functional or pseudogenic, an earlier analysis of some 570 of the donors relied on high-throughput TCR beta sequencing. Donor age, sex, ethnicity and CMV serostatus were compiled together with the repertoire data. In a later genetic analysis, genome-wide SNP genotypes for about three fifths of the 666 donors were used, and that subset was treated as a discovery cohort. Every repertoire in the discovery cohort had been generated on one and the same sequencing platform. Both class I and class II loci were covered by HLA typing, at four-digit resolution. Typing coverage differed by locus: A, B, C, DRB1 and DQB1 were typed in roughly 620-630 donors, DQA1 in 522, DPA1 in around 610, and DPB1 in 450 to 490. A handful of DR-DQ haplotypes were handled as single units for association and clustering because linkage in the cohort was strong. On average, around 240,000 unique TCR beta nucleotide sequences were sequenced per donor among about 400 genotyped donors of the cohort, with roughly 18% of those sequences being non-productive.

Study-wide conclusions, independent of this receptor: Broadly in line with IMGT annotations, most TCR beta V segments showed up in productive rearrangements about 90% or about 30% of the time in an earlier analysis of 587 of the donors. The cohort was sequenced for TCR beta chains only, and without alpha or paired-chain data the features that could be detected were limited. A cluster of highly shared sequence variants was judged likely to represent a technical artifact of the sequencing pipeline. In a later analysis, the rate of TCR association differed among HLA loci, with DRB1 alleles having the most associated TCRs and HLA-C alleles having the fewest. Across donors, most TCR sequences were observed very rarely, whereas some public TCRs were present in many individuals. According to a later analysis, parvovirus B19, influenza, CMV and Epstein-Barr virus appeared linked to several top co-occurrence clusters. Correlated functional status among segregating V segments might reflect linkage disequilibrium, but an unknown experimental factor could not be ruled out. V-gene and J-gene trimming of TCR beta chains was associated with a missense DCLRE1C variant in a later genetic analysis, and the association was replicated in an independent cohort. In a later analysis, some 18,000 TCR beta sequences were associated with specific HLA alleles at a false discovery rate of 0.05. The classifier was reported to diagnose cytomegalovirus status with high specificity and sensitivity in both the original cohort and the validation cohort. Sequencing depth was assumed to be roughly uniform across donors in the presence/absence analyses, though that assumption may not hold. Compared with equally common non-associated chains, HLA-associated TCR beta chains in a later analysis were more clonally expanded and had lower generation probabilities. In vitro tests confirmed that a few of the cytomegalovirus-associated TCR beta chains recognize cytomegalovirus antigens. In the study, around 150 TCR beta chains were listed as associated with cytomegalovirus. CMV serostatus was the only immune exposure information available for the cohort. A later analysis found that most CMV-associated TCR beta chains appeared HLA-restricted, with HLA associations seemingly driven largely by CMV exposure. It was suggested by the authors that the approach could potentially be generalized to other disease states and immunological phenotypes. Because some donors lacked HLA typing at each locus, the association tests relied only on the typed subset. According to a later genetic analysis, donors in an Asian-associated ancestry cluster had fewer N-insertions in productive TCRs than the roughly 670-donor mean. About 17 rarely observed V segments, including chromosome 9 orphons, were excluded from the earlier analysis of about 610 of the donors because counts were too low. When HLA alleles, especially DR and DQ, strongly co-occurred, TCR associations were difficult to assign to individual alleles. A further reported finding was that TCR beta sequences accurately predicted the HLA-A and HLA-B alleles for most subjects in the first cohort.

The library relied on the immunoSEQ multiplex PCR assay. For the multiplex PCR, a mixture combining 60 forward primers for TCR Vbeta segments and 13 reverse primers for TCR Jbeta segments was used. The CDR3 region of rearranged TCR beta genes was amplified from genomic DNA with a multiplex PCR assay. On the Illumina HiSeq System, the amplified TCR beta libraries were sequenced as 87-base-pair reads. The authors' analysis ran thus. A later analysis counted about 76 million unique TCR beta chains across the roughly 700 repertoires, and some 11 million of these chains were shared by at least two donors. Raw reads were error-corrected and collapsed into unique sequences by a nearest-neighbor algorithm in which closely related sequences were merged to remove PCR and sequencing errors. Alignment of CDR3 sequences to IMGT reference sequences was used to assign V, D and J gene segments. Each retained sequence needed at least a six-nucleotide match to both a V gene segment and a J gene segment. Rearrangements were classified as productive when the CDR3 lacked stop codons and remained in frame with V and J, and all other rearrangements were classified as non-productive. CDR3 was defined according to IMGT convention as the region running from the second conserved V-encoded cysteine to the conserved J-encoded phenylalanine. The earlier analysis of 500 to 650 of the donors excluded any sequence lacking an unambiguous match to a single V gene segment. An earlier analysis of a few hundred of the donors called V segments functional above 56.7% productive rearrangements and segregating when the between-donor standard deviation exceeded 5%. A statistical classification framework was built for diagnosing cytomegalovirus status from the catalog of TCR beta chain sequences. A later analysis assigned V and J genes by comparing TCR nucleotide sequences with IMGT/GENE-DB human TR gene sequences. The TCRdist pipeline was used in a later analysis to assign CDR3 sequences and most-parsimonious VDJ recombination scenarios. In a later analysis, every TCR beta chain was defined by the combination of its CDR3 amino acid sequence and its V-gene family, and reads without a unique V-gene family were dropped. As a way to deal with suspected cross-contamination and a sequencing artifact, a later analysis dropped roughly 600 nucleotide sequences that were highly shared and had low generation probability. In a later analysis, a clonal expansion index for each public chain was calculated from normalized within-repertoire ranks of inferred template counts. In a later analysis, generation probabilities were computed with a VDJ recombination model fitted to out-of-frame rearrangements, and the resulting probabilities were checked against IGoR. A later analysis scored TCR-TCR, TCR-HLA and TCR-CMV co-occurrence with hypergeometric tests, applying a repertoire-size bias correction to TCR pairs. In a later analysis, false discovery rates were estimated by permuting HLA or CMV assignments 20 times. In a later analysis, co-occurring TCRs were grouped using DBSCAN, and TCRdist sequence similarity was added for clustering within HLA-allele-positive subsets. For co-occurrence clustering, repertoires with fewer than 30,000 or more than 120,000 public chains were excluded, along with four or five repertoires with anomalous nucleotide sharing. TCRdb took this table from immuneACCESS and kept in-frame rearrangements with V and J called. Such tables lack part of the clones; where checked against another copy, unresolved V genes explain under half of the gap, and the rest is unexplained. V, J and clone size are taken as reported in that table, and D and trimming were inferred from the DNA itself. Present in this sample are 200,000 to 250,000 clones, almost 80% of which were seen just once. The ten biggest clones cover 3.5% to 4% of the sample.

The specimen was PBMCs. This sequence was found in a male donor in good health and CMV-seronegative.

The nucleotide sequence is given as TGCGCCAGCAGCTTCGAAAACATGAACACTGAAGCTTTCTTT. Its coded protein is CASSFENMNTEAFF. The rearrangement joined TRBV5-1 to TRBJ1-1; no D gene can be assigned with confidence. A distance of 8 bases separates the germline ends of V and J, which lose 2 bases and 0 bases respectively. The CDR3 goes from the cysteine to the phenylalanine over 14 residues. The DNA shown is the 42-base CDR3, in frame from base 1. The germline V gene sets CDR1 to SGHRS and CDR2 to YFSETQ.